This note documents a single TCR beta chain sequence. This clonotype occurred once. Its recognized antigen is unknown. This may be a read error: a much more frequent sequence differs by one nucleotide. The sample belongs to a study of T cells in Graves' hyperthyroidism and ophthalmopathy (dated by TCRdb to the late 2010s). Study-level background: Peripheral blood was sampled at the time of initial diagnosis, prior to any treatment. A discovery cohort of approximately 100 patients, approximately 45 with Graves' ophthalmopathy and more than 55 with stable Graves' hyperthyroidism, was used to find distinguishing TCR V-J signatures. An independent validation cohort of about 20 hyperthyroidism patients and more than 15 patients who later progressed to ophthalmopathy tested prospective prediction of ophthalmopathy. The 95 to 100 discovery patients were divided at random into training and test sets in a 7:3 ratio. In addition, the study compared T-cell repertoires in thyroid tissue and in blood from roughly 6 Graves' hyperthyroidism patients. Once sampling was done, hyperthyroidism patients were given methimazole at a starting dose of 30 mg daily, whereas ophthalmopathy patients were given high-dose intravenous methylprednisolone. TCR Vbeta CDR3 sequencing of 135 peripheral blood samples (roughly 43 ophthalmopathy, some 75 hyperthyroidism and around 17 progressor patients) is reported in the paper. Broader findings and caveats from the paper: No statistical method was used to fix the sample size in advance, and group allocation was not hidden from the investigators. In validation, the model predicted progression to ophthalmopathy with 55% to 71% sensitivity and about 73% specificity, a median of 6.5 months before onset. Most expanded thyroid clonotypes (frequency above 0.001) were also detected in blood, suggesting blood repertoires may reflect thyroid immune responses. A model built on a 13 V-J signature distinguished ophthalmopathy from stable hyperthyroidism, reaching about 89% sensitivity and around 81% specificity in cross-validation and 80%/75% in testing.

Amplification of TCR beta CDR3 regions was carried out from RNA transcripts. For the first round of RT-PCR on the TCR CDR3, the HTBI primer set was used together with the Qiagen OneStep RT-PCR kit. The libraries were constructed in a second round of multiplex PCR and then size-selected and purified. Sequencing of the libraries was done on an Illumina HiSeq2000 using paired-end 100 bp reads. The original pipeline was this. Raw data were processed with SOAPnuke, discarding reads with adapters, uncalled bases, mean Phred below 15, or no exact constant-primer or identifier match. COPE v1.2.5 was used to merge the high-quality paired reads, and each unique nucleotide sequence was defined as a clonotype. Clonotypes were aligned to IMGT TRBV, TRBD and TRBJ reference segments using MiTCR v1.1. The analysis included only V-J combinations with a frequency above 0.0001, which together covered around 99% of the repertoires. The TCS score was defined as F50 (clonal expansion) divided by E x V (chaos), with BLOSUM62-based TCRdist calculated between CDR3 peptides within each V-J. Welch's t-statistics and random forest reduced roughly 540 V-J features to about 13, which were used in a naive Bayes classifier (R e1071). The public reads were run again by TCRdb, first through fastp at Q25 and then through MiXCR, and only productive beta chains were kept. Duplicate CDR3 protein sequences are folded into a single record with the most common DNA and genes. TCRdb's processing, not the authors', yielded these V and J calls. The sample table contains around 350,000 distinct CDR3 sequences; only one count was recorded for 13% to 15% of them. In total, the top ten clones hold less than 20% of the sample.

Ophthalmopathy patients had moderately to severely active disease, Clinical Activity Score of at least 3, NOSPECS grade of at least 4, and duration under 3 months. Exclusion was applied to patients with uncontrolled infections, other autoimmune diseases, pregnancy or lactation. Diagnoses were based on clinical symptoms, serum thyroxine and TRAb, thyroid ultrasound and orbital computed tomography. PBMCs were isolated from approximately 10 ml of fresh peripheral blood by Ficoll-Paque density gradient centrifugation. Total RNA was extracted with Trizol reagent, and quality was checked on an Agilent 2100 Bioanalyzer. From the cysteine up to the phenylalanine, the CDR3 has a length of 15 residues. Only the CDR3 DNA is retained, 45 bases long and in frame from the first base. V is pared back by 4 bases and J by 1 base, with 13 bases lying between the germline termini. As encoded in the germline V gene (reference sequence), CDR1 is LNHDA while CDR2 is SQIVND.

Rearrangement joined TRBV19 to TRBJ1-1; too little of a D gene remains to name it. The TCR sequence derives from a woman in her twenties or thirties with Graves' ophthalmopathy. The sample consisted of blood. The nucleotide sequence reads as follows: TGTGCCAGTAGTAGCGGGTACAGAGAGAACACTGAAGCTTTCTTT. It encodes CASSSGYRENTEAFF.